Reported below is one T cell receptor beta chain. Its target is unknown. This sample was taken from a study of T cell clonotyping in hematopoietic cell transplantation. Overall study findings and caveats: Graft donor and pretransplant recipient Inverse Simpson Index values predicted broader posttransplant TCR diversity. After transplant, recipient diversity fell while pathologically expanded clonotypes grew through day 180.

This CDR3 region has 17 residues. V gave up 6 bases and J gave up 2 bases; unmatched junction bases: 8. Per germline, CDR1 SGHTA and CDR2 FQGTGA. TCRdb's table, derived via immunoSEQ multiplex PCR, lists solely in-frame clones and lacks some. The repertoire includes approximately 44,000 clones, about 95% of them detected once, and roughly 0.82% sits in the top ten. The sequenced material came from peripheral blood mononuclear cells. The chain employs TRBV7-3 and TRBJ2-1, with 12 nucleotides matching TRBD2. The receptor comes from a woman in her forties or fifties in good health. Some clones in this sample may be carry-over from other donors' samples. CDR3 protein: CASSSRTSGAPYNEQFF. The CDR3 DNA follows: TGTGCCAGCAGTTCACGGACTAGCGGGGCGCCCTACAATGAGCAGTTCTTC.